Following are 14 T cell receptor beta chains from one sample sequenced in a study of T-cell reconstitution after alpha-beta-depleted transplantation in children. The TCRbeta library incorporated unique molecular identifiers. TCRdb fed the PCR reads into MiXCR, producing one record per CDR3 protein. The table shows roughly 610,000 distinct CDR3 sequences, with over 9.5% occurring only once. The input for sequencing was PBMCs from the stem cell graft donor, taken from the stem cell graft. These receptors all stem from a human donor who donated a stem cell graft to a child with acute myeloid leukemia.

The J gene is TRBJ2-2, the V gene TRBV5-1; 10 bases fit TRBD1. V lost 4 bases and J lost 1; bases outside the gene matches: 13. The CDR3 sequence is 19 residues long. Per germline, CDR1 SGHRS and CDR2 YFSETQ. CDR3 loop: CASSRPGQGTILNTGELFF. CDR3 sequence (DNA): TGCGCCAGCAGCCGACCGGGACAGGGGACTATATTGAACACCGGGGAGCTGTTTTTT.

This clonotype was recorded many times. The chain couples TRBV20-1 to TRBJ2-1; D not certain. Trimming shortened V by 0 bases and J by 3 bases, and 15 bases separated the two germline ends. This CDR3 is 16 amino acids long. Germline values: CDR1 DFQATT, CDR2 SNEGSKA (reference sequence). The CDR3: CSARDQAVSLYNEQFF. Here the CDR3 DNA reads TGCAGTGCTAGAGATCAGGCGGTTAGCCTCTACAATGAGCAGTTCTTC.

The CDR3 DNA sequence: TGTGCCAGCAGTCCCCGGACGGGCTATGGCTACACCTTC. Translation gives CASSPRTGYGYTF. The J gene is TRBJ1-2, the V gene TRBV12-3 or TRBV12-4; D gene ambiguous. V was cut by 5 bases and J by 4 bases, with 11 bases left in between. There are 13 residues in the CDR3.

This clonotype was found a few times. The CDR3 loop reads CSATAGKETQYF. The CDR3 coding sequence is TGCAGTGCTACCGCGGGGAAAGAGACCCAGTACTTC. The chain couples TRBV20-1 to TRBJ2-5; tentative D call: TRBD2 (6 bases). CDR3 size: 12 residues. The V gene's germline CDR1 is DFQATT and CDR2 SNEGSKA (reference sequence). V was shortened by 4 bases and J by 3 bases, with 9 bases between the two germline ends.

There are a few counts of this clonotype. This chain links TRBV30 with TRBJ2-4; maybe TRBD2 (5 bases). The length of the CDR3 is 14 residues. Germline values: CDR1 GTSNPN, CDR2 SVGIG (reference sequence). The V end lost 1 base, the J end lost 3 bases, and 10 bases lay between the germline ends. The CDR3 reads CAWSGAAGKNIQYF. The CDR3 DNA reads TGTGCCTGGAGTGGAGCGGCCGGCAAAAACATTCAGTACTTC.

Ten or more counts support this clonotype. CDR3 coding DNA: TGTGCCAGCAGTTACTCGGGACAGGGAACCTACGAGCAGTACTTC. Translation gives CASSYSGQGTYEQYF. The rearrangement uses TRBV6-5 and TRBJ2-7; 9 bases align to TRBD1. The CDR3 contains 15 residues. V was pared by 0 bases and J by 2 bases, with 2 bases of the junction left unmatched. CDR1 and CDR2 (germline): MNHEY, SVGAGI.

This clonotype was observed many times. V gene TRBV7-9 combines with J gene TRBJ2-7; 8 nucleotides agree with TRBD1. This CDR3 has 15 amino acids. The V segment lost 5 bases and the J segment 3 bases; nucleotides outside the gene matches: 9. CDR1 SEHNR and CDR2 FQNEAQ come from the germline V gene (reference sequence). DNA for the CDR3: TGTGCCAGCAGCGGGACTGGACAGGGAATCTACGAGCAGTACTTC. As protein: CASSGTGQGIYEQYF.

The chain couples TRBV13 to TRBJ1-1; 7 bases agree with TRBD1. The CDR3 covers 17 residues. The germline V gene has CDR1 PRHDT and CDR2 FYEKMQ (reference sequence). V dropped 3 bases and J dropped 9; count of bases not matched to a gene: 19. The CDR3, as DNA: TGTGCCAGCAGCTTGGACCCCCCCGCGGGACAGACCATGAAAGCTTTCTTT. Translation gives CASSLDPPAGQTMKAFF.

CDR3: CSAIAGEVGELFF. The CDR3 DNA is TGCAGTGCTATAGCGGGAGAAGTCGGGGAGCTGTTTTTT. The rearrangement joins TRBV20-1 to TRBJ2-2, with 9 bases aligning to TRBD2. Trimming took 4 bases from V and 7 from J; bases not matched to a gene: 4. The germline CDR1 and CDR2 sequences are DFQATT and SNEGSKA (reference sequence). This CDR3 is built from 13 residues.

In this sample, this clonotype turned up a few times. The chain combines TRBV11-2 with TRBJ2-1; D ambiguous. Trimming left V 5 bases short and J 3 bases short, with 11 bases between. Germline V gene data show CDR1 as SGHAT and CDR2 as FQNNGV. This CDR3 has 14 amino acids. The CDR3 spells CASSLEIGYNEQFF. The CDR3 nucleotides read TGTGCCAGCAGCCTCGAAATCGGCTACAATGAGCAGTTCTTC.

In this sample, this clonotype turned up many times. The rearrangement uses TRBV11-2 and TRBJ1-5, with a possible D match to TRBD1 (6 bases). Germline CDR1 is SGHAT and CDR2 is FQNNGV. This CDR3 comprises 15 residues. V lost 1 base, J lost 4 bases, and 11 bases lay in between. The chain's CDR3 is CASSLGQGRNQPQHF. The DNA for the CDR3 is TGTGCCAGCAGCTTAGGGCAGGGGAGAAATCAGCCCCAGCATTTT.

This clonotype was observed a few times. The CDR3 bases are TGCAGCGTTGAAAGGGATTGGGAATCAGGTGGCTACACCTTC. It specifies CSVERDWESGGYTF. This chain connects TRBV29-1 to TRBJ1-2; D not certain. V gave up 2 bases and J gave up 7 bases, with 17 bases separating them. Germline V gives CDR1 SQVTM, CDR2 ANQGSEA. The CDR3 length is 14 residues.

This clonotype showed up many times. The genes are TRBV29-1 and TRBJ2-1; D is perhaps TRBD2 (7 bases). CDR1 SQVTM and CDR2 ANQGSEA come from the germline V gene. Trimming stripped 4 bases from V and 7 bases from J, with 14 bases between. The length of the CDR3 is 13 residues. The CDR3 region has the DNA TGCAGCGTTGGCGGGGAGGGGGTGAATGAGCAGTTCTTC. Amino acids: CSVGGEGVNEQFF.

The gene calls are TRBV3-1 and TRBJ1-1; no clear D. The CDR3 runs 14 residues. V lost 0 bases, J lost 0 bases, and 5 bases lay in between. Germline CDR1 and CDR2: LGHDT and YNNKEL (reference sequence). CDR3 region: CASSQDRLNTEAFF. For the CDR3, the DNA is TGTGCCAGCAGCCAAGATAGGCTGAACACTGAAGCTTTCTTT. Full variable domain (rest looked up from reference TRBV3-1 and TRBJ1-1): DTAVSQTPKYLVTQMGNDKSIKCEQNLGHDTMYWYKQDSKKFLKIMFSYNNKELIINETVPNRFSPKSPDKAHLNLHINSLELGDSAVYFCASSQDRLNTEAFFGQGTRLTVV.